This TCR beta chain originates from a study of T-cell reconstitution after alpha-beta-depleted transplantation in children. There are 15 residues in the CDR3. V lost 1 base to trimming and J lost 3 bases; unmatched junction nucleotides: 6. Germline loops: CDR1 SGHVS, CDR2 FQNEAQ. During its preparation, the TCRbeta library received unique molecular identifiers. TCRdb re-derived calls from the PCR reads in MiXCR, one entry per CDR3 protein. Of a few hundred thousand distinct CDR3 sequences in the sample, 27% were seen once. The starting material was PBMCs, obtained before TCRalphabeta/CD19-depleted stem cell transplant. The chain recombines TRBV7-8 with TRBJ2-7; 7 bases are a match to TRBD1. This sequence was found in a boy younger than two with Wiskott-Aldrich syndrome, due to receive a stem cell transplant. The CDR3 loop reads CASSLVWDSVYEQYF. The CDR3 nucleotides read TGTGCCAGCAGCTTAGTTTGGGACAGCGTCTACGAGCAGTACTTC.